These 10 T cell receptor beta chains were sequenced from one sample in a study of shared clonotypes between healthy human individuals. Assay used: immunoSEQ multiplex PCR; TCRdb lists only in-frame clones, some missing. The table lists a few hundred thousand clones, about 97% of them singletons, with 0.057% in the top ten. Input material: naive CD4+ T cells sorted from blood. Subset in this sample: CD45RA+ positively selected. Source of these receptors: a woman aged 30 to 39 in good health.

The rearrangement joins TRBV29-1 to TRBJ2-2; D unresolved. The CDR3 spans 14 residues. V was clipped by 4 bases and J by 1 base, with 10 bases between them. Germline assignment: CDR1 SQVTM and CDR2 ANQGSEA. As DNA, the CDR3 is TGCAGCGTTGGAGTAGGCCTGAACACCGGGGAGCTGTTTTTT. Its protein product is CSVGVGLNTGELFF.

For this clone: The same CDR3 is also encoded by other DNA sequences in this sample. Here the CDR3 reads CASSQETQYF. Written as DNA, the CDR3 is TGTGCCAGCAGTCAGGAGACCCAGTACTTC. The chain recombines TRBV28 with TRBJ2-5; no clear D. V was pared by 5 bases and J by 5 bases, with 3 bases between. CDR1 is MDHEN and CDR2 is SYDVKM in the germline V gene. The CDR3 has 10 residues.

The chain has TRBV18 and TRBJ1-5; the D gene is possibly TRBD1 (6 bases). The germline V and J ends were trimmed by 4 bases and 5 bases, with 15 bases remaining between them. The germline V gene encodes CDR1 KGHSH and CDR2 LQKENI. The CDR3 has 15 residues. CDR3 sequence (DNA): TGTGCCAGCTCACTTTTACAGGGTCCGGATCAGCCCCAGCATTTT. It encodes CASSLLQGPDQPQHF.

Concerning this clone: At the DNA level, this CDR3 is encoded by other sequences in the same sample as well. The rearrangement joins TRBV7-9 to TRBJ2-2; D gene uncertain. The length of the CDR3 is 12 residues. CDR1 and CDR2 from the germline V gene are SEHNR and FQNEAQ (reference sequence). V shed 2 bases and J shed 5 bases, with 3 bases lying between them. The CDR3 coding sequence is TGTGCCAGCAGCTTACGTACCGGGGAGCTGTTTTTT. Translating it yields CASSLRTGELFF.

The chain carries TRBV10-3 and TRBJ1-3; unclear D gene. CDR3 length: 15 amino acids. The germline V gene has CDR1 ENHRY and CDR2 SYGVKD. The V gene lost 5 bases and the J gene lost 0 bases, with 11 bases spanning the gap. CDR3 protein: CAISQTSFSGNTIYF. The CDR3 DNA reads as TGTGCCATCAGTCAGACTTCTTTCTCTGGAAACACCATATATTTT.

J is TRBJ1-2 and V is TRBV11-2; D is unclear. The germline CDR1 and CDR2 sequences are SGHAT and FQNNGV. The CDR3 spans 14 residues. V was cut by 1 base and J by 2 bases, with 8 bases left in between. CDR3 sequence (DNA): TGTGCCAGCAGCTTAGGAGCGGGGAACTATGGCTACACCTTC. This encodes CASSLGAGNYGYTF.

J is TRBJ1-1 and V is TRBV25-1; TRBD1 agrees at 9 bases. Looked up from germline, CDR1 is MGHDK and CDR2 is SYGVNS. The CDR3 extends over 15 amino acids. With V trimmed by 1 base and J by 5 bases, 5 bases remained unmatched. The CDR3 reads CASSESGTGRTEAFF. DNA for the CDR3: TGTGCCAGCAGTGAATCGGGGACAGGGAGAACTGAAGCTTTCTTT.

Only one count was recorded for this clone. V usage is TRBV28 and J usage is TRBJ2-1; D is ambiguous. CDR1 is MDHEN and CDR2 is SYDVKM in the germline V gene. V lost 8 bases to trimming and J lost 2 bases, with 13 bases between them. The CDR3 length is 14 residues. This chain's CDR3 is CASGQPQPYNEQFF. The CDR3 nucleotides are TGTGCCAGCGGGCAGCCCCAACCCTACAATGAGCAGTTCTTC.

The rearrangement uses TRBV27 and TRBJ1-2; 8 bases align to TRBD1. This CDR3 has 15 residues. Trimming cost V 10 bases and J 3 bases; bases outside gene matches: 13. Germline V gene sequence: CDR1 MNHEY, CDR2 SMNVEV (reference sequence). CDR3 DNA sequence: TGTGCCACCTTCAGTCGGGCACAGGGGGACTATGGCTACACCTTC. It is translated as CATFSRAQGDYGYTF.

The V gene is TRBV2, the J gene TRBJ2-5; either TRBD1 or TRBD2 may fit D (6 bases each). Germline-derived CDR1 and CDR2 are SNHLY and FYNNEI. This CDR3 has 15 residues. V lost 4 bases and J 5 bases, leaving 17 bases between the germline ends. In nucleotides, the CDR3 is TGTGCCAGCAGTGTGGAGGGGGTTGCGGGGGAGACCCAGTACTTC. Amino acids: CASSVEGVAGETQYF.